In this sample, the clone carrying this T cell receptor beta chain turned up a few times. The CDR3 has 13 amino acids. Trimming left V 5 bases short and J 5 bases short, with 14 bases between. From germline, CDR1 is SGHNT and CDR2 YYREEE (reference sequence). This record comes from a study of cytomegalovirus exposure and HLA in healthy donors. Vbeta (60) and Jbeta (13) primers were used in the PCR. Clones were sequenced by immunoSEQ multiplex PCR, and TCRdb holds only the in-frame ones, with some missing. The data contain more than 100,000 clones, around three fifths of them singletons. The source material was PBMCs. This clonotype was obtained from a woman in her thirties or forties in good health and CMV-seronegative. The V gene is TRBV5-4, the J gene TRBJ2-7; the D gene is possibly TRBD1 (5 bases). CDR3 region: CASSATGAHEQYF. The CDR3 DNA reads TGTGCCAGCAGTGCCACTGGGGCCCACGAGCAGTACTTC.